This TCR beta chain was identified in a study of blood T cell repertoires in COVID-19. Study context: T cells, B-cell-depleted T cells, or PBMCs supplied cDNA or gDNA.

V lost 1 base to trimming and J lost 7 bases, with 13 bases between them. The CDR3 runs 14 residues. Germline V gene sequence: CDR1 ENHRY, CDR2 SYGVKD. Profiled with immunoSEQ multiplex PCR; TCRdb holds only in-frame clones, not every one. The sample lists 150,000 to 200,000 clones; roughly 83% were seen once. The chain links TRBV10-3 to TRBJ1-2; tentatively, D is TRBD1 (5 bases). Specimen: peripheral blood. This sequence originates from a woman in her sixties with acute or convalescent COVID-19. DNA for the CDR3: TGTGCCATCAGTGAGTTAGGGGCAGGGCGTGGCTACACCTTC. Its protein product is CAISELGAGRGYTF.